This note documents a single TCR beta chain sequence. Its antigen is still unknown. The data derive from a study of CXCR3-negative and CXCR3-positive naive CD8 T cells. Study in general: Overall TRB read output was 120 million to 150 million, and each library contained about 1.5 +/- 0.3 million reads.

Through 5' RACE with UMI labels, the TRB cDNA libraries were prepared. Following a re-call of the 5' RACE reads, TCRdb has one entry per CDR3 protein and lacks DNA. The table lists tens of thousands of distinct CDR3 sequences. Regarding the study as a whole: Hydrophobicity was higher for TRB CDR3s found in CXCR3-positive naive cells than in CXCR3-negative naive cells. Fresh PBMCs were used in most assays, and CXCR3 expression partially decreased after cryopreservation. Memory CD8+ cells showed much lower diversity, while both naive subsets displayed comparably high diversity.

The CDR3 extends over 13 amino acids. Germline lookup yields CDR1 SEHNR and CDR2 FQNEAQ (reference sequence). The chain is built from TRBV7-9 and TRBJ2-7; no DNA is available, so the TRBD1 call from TCRdb remains unchecked. Input material: naive CXCR3- CD8+ T cells from blood. As for subset: CD45RO-CCR7+CD27+CD95- naive CD8+ T cells lacking CXCR3 (TNR3-). The receptor's source is a human donor in good health. Some clones in this sample may be carry-over from other donors' samples. CDR3 in amino acids: CASSRQEFYEQYF.